The 7 T cell receptor beta chains in this list originate from one sample, sequenced in a study of CD8 T cells in ankylosing spondylitis. TCRdb redid the calling of the 5' RACE reads with MiXCR, one entry per CDR3 protein. The data show about 33,000 distinct CDR3 sequences, 11% to 15% seen once. The specimen was blood. These receptors were taken from a male donor with ankylosing spondylitis or in good health (not recorded which).

J is TRBJ2-3 and V is TRBV7-3; D is unresolved. The germline V gene has CDR1 SGHTA and CDR2 FQGTGA. Trimming left V 2 bases short and J 6 bases short, with 6 bases between. This CDR3 is built from 12 residues. This CDR3 is CASSLLGDTQYF. CDR3 DNA sequence: TGTGCCAGCAGCTTACTCGGGGATACGCAGTATTTT.

The chain combines TRBV28 with TRBJ2-2; D may be TRBD1 (6 bases). Per the germline V gene, CDR1 is MDHEN and CDR2 is SYDVKM. This CDR3 comprises 15 residues. The V and J ends lost 7 bases and 5 bases respectively, with 17 bases between them. DNA for the CDR3: TGTGCCAGCAATGGCCAGGGGATTTTTACCGGGGAGCTGTTTTTT. It translates to CASNGQGIFTGELFF.

The CDR3 DNA follows: TGCAGTGCTGGGGGAGGACTTCTAGCGGTTGGGATTTACGAGCAGTACTTC. This gives the protein CSAGGGLLAVGIYEQYF. The chain combines TRBV20-1 with TRBJ2-7, with TRBD2 matching over 7 bases. The ends lost 5 bases at V and 4 bases at J; junction bases unmatched: 20. This CDR3 is 17 amino acids long. Germline CDR1 and CDR2: DFQATT and SNEGSKA (reference sequence).

This clonotype came up a few times. The rearrangement links TRBV20-1 to TRBJ1-2; D remains unclear. Germline V gene data show CDR1 as DFQATT and CDR2 as SNEGSKA (reference sequence). Trimming shortened V by 4 bases and J by 4 bases, and 10 bases separated the two germline ends. The CDR3 runs 12 residues. CDR3 amino acids: CSATGRIYGYTF. The CDR3 bases are TGCAGTGCTACCGGACGAATCTATGGCTACACCTTC.

This clonotype showed up just a few times. The J gene is TRBJ2-2, the V gene TRBV7-2, with D perhaps assigned TRBD1 or TRBD2 (6 bases each). V was pared by 5 bases and J by 5 bases, with 18 bases between. In germline, CDR1 is SGHTA, CDR2 FQGNSA. This CDR3 has 16 amino acids. In DNA form, the CDR3 reads TGTGCCAGCAGCGCCATGGGGGCGGGAAATACCGGGGAGCTGTTTTTT. It is translated as CASSAMGAGNTGELFF.

At least ten counts were recorded for this clonotype. J is TRBJ2-7 and V is TRBV27; D gene ambiguous. The CDR3 contains 12 residues. V was trimmed by 6 bases and J by 3 bases, leaving 9 bases between them. Germline V lookup: CDR1 MNHEY, CDR2 SMNVEV (reference sequence). CDR3 coding DNA: TGTGCCAGCAGGGGTGATGACTACGAGCAGTACTTC. The encoded protein is CASRGDDYEQYF.

This clonotype was counted at least ten times. The chain uses TRBV7-9 and TRBJ2-5; D possibly corresponds to TRBD1 (6 bases). This CDR3 has 14 amino acids. V was clipped by 4 bases and J by 5 bases, with 14 bases between them. CDR1 is SEHNR, CDR2 FQNEAQ, per germline (reference sequence). For the CDR3, the DNA is TGTGCCAGCAGCTCGCCGACAGGTTCGGAGACCCAGTACTTC. Translation gives CASSSPTGSETQYF. The whole variable domain, remainder taken from reference TRBV7-9 and TRBJ2-5, is DTGVSQNPRHKITKRGQNVTFRCDPISEHNRLYWYRQTLGQGPEFLTYFQNEAQLEKSRLLSDRFSAERPKGSFSTLEIQRTEQGDSAMYLCASSSPTGSETQYFGPGTRLLVL.